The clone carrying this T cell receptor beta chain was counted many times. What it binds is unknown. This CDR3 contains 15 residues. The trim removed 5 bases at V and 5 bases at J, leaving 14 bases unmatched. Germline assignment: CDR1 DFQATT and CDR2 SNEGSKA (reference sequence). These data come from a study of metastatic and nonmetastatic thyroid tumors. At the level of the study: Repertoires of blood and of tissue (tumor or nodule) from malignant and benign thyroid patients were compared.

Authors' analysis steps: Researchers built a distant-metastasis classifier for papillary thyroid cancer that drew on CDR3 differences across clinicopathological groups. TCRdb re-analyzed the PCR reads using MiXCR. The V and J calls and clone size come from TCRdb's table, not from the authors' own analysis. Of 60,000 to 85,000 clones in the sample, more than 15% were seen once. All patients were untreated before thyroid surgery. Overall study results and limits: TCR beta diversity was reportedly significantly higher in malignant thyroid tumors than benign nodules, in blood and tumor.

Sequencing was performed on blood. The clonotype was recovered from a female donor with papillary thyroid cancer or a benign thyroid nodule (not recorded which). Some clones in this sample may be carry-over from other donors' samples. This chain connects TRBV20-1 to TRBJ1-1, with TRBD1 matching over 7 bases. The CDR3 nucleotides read TGCAGTGCTGCCTACAGGGGTCGTCCTCAAACTGAAGCTTTCTTT. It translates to CSAAYRGRPQTEAFF.